This TCR beta chain originates from a study of shared clonotypes between healthy human individuals. Study-level points and caveats: Relative to clonotypes present in all four donors, those not shared had lower generation probabilities.

On this clone itself: The target antigen is unknown.

Germline loops: CDR1 SGHRS, CDR2 YFSETQ. The junction had 9 bases not matched to a gene; V was cut back by 3 bases and J by 3 bases. This CDR3 has 16 residues. Sorted-subset replicate PCRs used about 200 ng DNA, approximately 33,000 T cell genomes. The data were produced by immunoSEQ multiplex PCR, yet TCRdb's version contains in-frame clones alone and is incomplete. Among about 1.5 million clones listed, roughly 95% were seen once. Sequencing input: naive CD4+ T cells sorted from blood. Stated subset: CD45RA+ positively selected. This chain joins TRBV5-1 and TRBJ2-5; TRBD1 matches 9 bases. The receptor was isolated from a man aged 25-40 years in good health. CDR3 sequence (DNA): TGCGCCAGCAGCTCGCACGGGACAGGGATTGAAGAGACCCAGTACTTC. This codes for CASSSHGTGIEETQYF.